This TCR beta chain is drawn from a study of radiotherapy plus CTLA-4 blockade in lung cancer. Background on the study: Objective responses were recorded in about 18% of patients, with disease control recorded in 30% to 35%. Broader study findings: How blood T cell clones changed early, along with interferon-beta, reportedly forecast response best.

About this clone: Its antigen is currently unknown.

Focal radiation and CTLA-4 blockade (ipilimumab) were tested in chemo-refractory metastatic non-small-cell lung cancer patients. Here immunoSEQ multiplex PCR was the method, and the copy in TCRdb shows in-frame clones only, minus some. This table has 12,000 or so clones, approximately 79% appearing once. The TCR originated in a human donor with non-small cell lung cancer that progressed on radiotherapy plus ipilimumab. This sample comprised peripheral blood, obtained from a patient treated with radiotherapy plus ipilimumab.

The CDR3 here is CASSNRVGNPTSYGYTF. For the CDR3, the DNA is TGCGCCAGCAGCAATAGGGTCGGGAACCCGACCTCTTATGGCTACACCTTC. The rearrangement links TRBV4-3 to TRBJ1-2; no firm D call. The V end was cut by 5 bases, the J end by 5 bases, with 24 bases between. Germline assignment: CDR1 LGHNA and CDR2 YSLEER. The CDR3 loop spans 17 amino acids.